This paragraph covers one T cell receptor beta chain sequence. The V gene lost 4 bases and the J gene lost 3 bases, with 17 bases spanning the gap. The germline CDR1 and CDR2 sequences are SGHKS and YYEKEE (reference sequence). There are 15 residues in the CDR3. This entry belongs to a study of T cell changes during pregnancy in multiple sclerosis. Measured with immunoSEQ multiplex PCR; TCRdb has only the in-frame clones, and not every one. The sample shows approximately 33,000 clones, 88% of them seen only once. This sequence was found in a female donor in good health, enrolled as a control in a pregnancy study. This specimen was CD4+ T cells from peripheral blood mononuclear cells, taken in the first trimester of pregnancy. This chain connects TRBV5-5 to TRBJ2-7; D is undetermined. This chain's CDR3 is CASSRTGGPDYEQYF. In nucleotides, the CDR3 is TGTGCCAGCAGCCGCACGGGTGGTCCGGACTACGAGCAGTACTTC.